These T cell receptor beta chains were read from a single sample in a study of blood T cell repertoires in COVID-19. TCRdb's copy holds only in-frame clones and misses some; the assay was immunoSEQ multiplex PCR. The sample lists approximately 140,000 clones, more than 80% seen once, with roughly 2.2% in the top ten. Input material: peripheral blood. All receptors derive from a man between 65 and 85 years old with acute or convalescent COVID-19. Each CDR3 is given with its conserved first and last residue. A D gene is named only where the DNA matches it firmly. Rows give clone size only sometimes, using once, few, many, or a class for an expanded clone.

DNA	CDR3	size	D	V	J
TGTGCCAGCAGTCAGGCGGGATCCAGTCAGCCCCAGCATTTT	CASSQAGSSQPQHF	NA	NA	TRBV7-9	TRBJ1-5
TGTGCCAGCAGGCCTCGACAGGGACCACCCCTCCACTTT	CASRPRQGPPLHF	NA	TRBD1	TRBV27	TRBJ1-6
TGCGCCAGCAGCTTGGGGCTGAACAGGGATCAGCCCCAGCATTTT	CASSLGLNRDQPQHF	NA	NA	TRBV5-1	TRBJ1-5
TGTGCCAGCAGCTCCAACGGCTACGAGCAGTACTTC	CASSSNGYEQYF	NA	NA	TRBV7-9	TRBJ2-7
TGTGCCAGCAGCCCCAGGACAGCCTCACCCCTCCACTTT	CASSPRTASPLHF	NA	NA	TRBV3-1/TRBV3-2	TRBJ1-6
TGCGCCAGCAGCTTGGGACAGGGACCGACAGAGACCCAGTACTTC	CASSLGQGPTETQYF	few	TRBD1	TRBV5-1	TRBJ2-5
TGTGCCAGCAGTTCCTTAGCGGGGGCGAACACCGGGGAGCTGTTTTTT	CASSSLAGANTGELFF	NA	TRBD2	TRBV27	TRBJ2-2
TGTGCCAGCAGCTTAGGGGGGACAGATAGCAATCAGCCCCAGCATTTT	CASSLGGTDSNQPQHF	NA	TRBD1	TRBV7-9	TRBJ1-5
TGTGCCAGCAGCTTGGGATCGGAGTACAATGAGCAGTTCTTC	CASSLGSEYNEQFF	NA	NA	TRBV5-4	TRBJ2-1
TGTGCCAGCAGTACGGGACAGGTTAATCAGCCCCAGCATTTT	CASSTGQVNQPQHF	NA	TRBD1	TRBV6-5	TRBJ1-5